This TCR beta chain was identified in a study of T cells after yellow fever vaccination. General study results and limits: Clonotype sharing between CD4 and CD8 compartments was small. Weaker overall, the secondary response nonetheless peaked faster (day 5 versus 15). Boosting was followed by the reappearance of most primary-vaccination clones (less than 98% CD4, more than 70% CD8).

Conversion of TCR transcripts into cDNA relied on 5'RACE template switching, which added a universal primer site and UMIs. TCRdb called the 5' RACE reads again in MiXCR, with one record for every CDR3 protein. The sample holds a few hundred thousand distinct CDR3 sequences, about 7% seen once. Trimming took 10 bases from V and 4 from J, leaving 20 bases between them. The CDR3 has 14 amino acids. Germline values: CDR1 SGHTA, CDR2 FQGNSA. This clonotype has more than one count but fewer than ten. The antigen remains unidentified. This TCR came from a man younger than 40 who received the YFV17D yellow fever vaccine. Sequencing was performed on CD4+ T cells sorted from PBMCs, taken 15 days after the yellow fever booster vaccination. This chain uses TRBV7-2 with TRBJ2-7, with D possibly matching TRBD1 (6 bases). Here the CDR3 DNA reads TGTGCCAACATACAGGGCTCTCCTCTTTACGAGCAGTACTTC. This sequence encodes CANIQGSPLYEQYF.